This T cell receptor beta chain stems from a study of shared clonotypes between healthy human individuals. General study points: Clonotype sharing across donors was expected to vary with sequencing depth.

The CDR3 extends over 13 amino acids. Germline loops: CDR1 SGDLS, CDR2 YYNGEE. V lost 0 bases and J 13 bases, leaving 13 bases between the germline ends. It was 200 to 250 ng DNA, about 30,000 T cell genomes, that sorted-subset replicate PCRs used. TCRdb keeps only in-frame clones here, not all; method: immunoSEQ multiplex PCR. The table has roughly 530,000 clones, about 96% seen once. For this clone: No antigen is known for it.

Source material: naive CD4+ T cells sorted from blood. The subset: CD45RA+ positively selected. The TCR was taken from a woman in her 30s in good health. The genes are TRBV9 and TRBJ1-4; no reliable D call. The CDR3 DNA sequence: TGTGCCAGCAGCGTAGCTCACAACGGACGACTGTTTTTT. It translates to CASSVAHNGRLFF.